Below, 24 T cell receptor beta chains from the same sample are listed, as sequenced in a study of cytomegalovirus exposure and HLA in healthy donors (dated by TCRdb to the late 2010s). Libraries were built with the immunoSEQ multiplex PCR assay. A mixture of 60 forward primers for TCR Vbeta segments and 13 reverse primers for TCR Jbeta segments was used in the multiplex PCR. TCRdb mirrors the immuneACCESS table, restricted to in-frame sequences. Some clones are absent from its copies; in checked studies, under half trace to an unresolved V gene, and the reason for the others is unknown. In this sample the table shows 250,000 to 350,000 clones, roughly 89% of which occur a single time. The ten biggest clones cover roughly 2% of the sample. What was sequenced was PBMCs. These receptor sequences come from a woman aged 18-35 years in good health and CMV-seronegative.

The V call is TRBV15, the J call TRBJ1-1; perhaps TRBD1 as D (5 bases). V was clipped by 8 bases and J by 1 base, with 11 bases between them. The CDR3 extends over 13 amino acids. The germline CDR1 and CDR2 sequences are LNHNV and YYDKDF (reference sequence). The CDR3 region has the DNA TGTGCCACCTCGGGACTCAAGAACACTGAAGCTTTCTTT. Amino acids: CATSGLKNTEAFF. Full variable domain (outside the CDR3, taken from reference TRBV15 and TRBJ1-1): DAMVIQNPRYQVTQFGKPVTLSCSQTLNHNVMYWYQQKSSQAPKLLFHYYDKDFNNEADTPDNFQSRRPNTSFCFLDIRSPGLGDTAMYLCATSGLKNTEAFFGQGTRLTVV.

J is TRBJ2-7 and V is TRBV10-3; TRBD1 matches 10 bases. The V gene's germline CDR1 is ENHRY and CDR2 SYGVKD. The ends lost 6 bases at V and 2 bases at J; junction bases unmatched: 4. This CDR3 has 14 amino acids. The CDR3 sequence is CAIRRTGGTYEQYF. For the CDR3, the DNA is TGTGCCATCAGAAGGACAGGGGGAACCTACGAGCAGTACTTC.

The genes are TRBV19 and TRBJ2-7; TRBD1 matches 10 bases. With 9 bases clipped from V and 3 bases from J, the junction kept 5 bases outside the gene matches. Germline V gives CDR1 LNHDA, CDR2 SQIVND (reference sequence). The CDR3 covers 13 residues. The CDR3 spells CASGTGDLYEQYF. The CDR3 region has the DNA TGTGCCAGCGGGACAGGGGACCTCTACGAGCAGTACTTC.

CDR3 loop: CASRRTDRSYNEQFF. CDR3 DNA sequence: TGTGCCAGCAGGCGGACAGACCGCTCCTACAATGAGCAGTTCTTC. This chain links TRBV2 with TRBJ2-1; D perhaps matches TRBD1 (6 bases). Germline V lookup: CDR1 SNHLY, CDR2 FYNNEI. The V gene lost 6 bases and the J gene lost 0 bases, with 12 bases spanning the gap. The CDR3 is made up of 15 amino acids.

The chain employs TRBV10-3 and TRBJ2-2; D not resolved. The V end was cut by 0 bases, the J end by 0 bases, with 11 bases between. CDR1 ENHRY and CDR2 SYGVKD come from the germline V gene. The CDR3 loop spans 17 amino acids. This chain's CDR3 is CAISESTRKANTGELFF. CDR3 nucleotide sequence: TGTGCCATCAGTGAGTCCACCAGGAAAGCGAACACCGGGGAGCTGTTTTTT.

This chain connects TRBV6-1 to TRBJ1-1; tentatively, D is TRBD1 (5 bases). The germline V gene has CDR1 MNHNS and CDR2 SASEGT. The CDR3 loop spans 13 amino acids. V dropped 4 bases and J dropped 5 bases, with 11 bases sitting between them. Here the CDR3 reads CASSGDLFTEAFF. Written as DNA, the CDR3 is TGTGCCAGCAGTGGGGACTTATTTACTGAAGCTTTCTTT.

This chain joins TRBV9 and TRBJ1-2; D is possibly TRBD1 (5 bases). The CDR3 runs to 13 residues. From germline, CDR1 is SGDLS and CDR2 YYNGEE. V was cut by 4 bases and J by 4 bases, with 11 bases left in between. The CDR3 DNA is TGTGCCAGCAGCAGGGGTATGGGCTATGGCTACACCTTC. Translation: CASSRGMGYGYTF.

The rearrangement links TRBV5-6 to TRBJ2-3, with unresolved D. Germline-derived CDR1 and CDR2 are SGHDT and YYEEEE. This CDR3 is built from 14 residues. The ends were cut back, 0 bases at V and 4 bases at J, with 9 bases in the middle. The CDR3 spells CASSLGLDPDTQYF. DNA for the CDR3: TGTGCCAGCAGCTTGGGGCTAGACCCAGATACGCAGTATTTT.

This chain links TRBV9 with TRBJ2-1; weak D call: TRBD1 (5 bases). Germline assignment: CDR1 SGDLS and CDR2 YYNGEE. The CDR3 extends over 15 amino acids. V lost 0 bases and J lost 6, with 13 bases in between. The chain's CDR3 is CASSVDGHGFNEQFF. The CDR3 bases are TGTGCCAGCAGCGTAGATGGACATGGATTCAATGAGCAGTTCTTC.

J is TRBJ2-3 and V is TRBV25-1, with a tentative D call TRBD1 (5 bases). Trimming stripped 3 bases from V and 4 bases from J, with 8 bases between. This CDR3 contains 13 residues. Germline-derived CDR1 and CDR2 are MGHDK and SYGVNS. The CDR3 loop reads CASSDLGADTQYF. As DNA, the CDR3 is TGTGCCAGCAGTGACCTAGGGGCAGATACGCAGTATTTT.

The V and J genes are TRBV29-1 and TRBJ2-1; the D gene is possibly TRBD1 (6 bases). Between the trimmed V and J ends, which lost 1 base and 0 bases, there was a span of 10 bases. The CDR3 runs 15 residues. Germline V gene sequence: CDR1 SQVTM, CDR2 ANQGSEA. Here the CDR3 reads CSVEVPGASYNEQFF. For the CDR3, the DNA is TGCAGCGTTGAAGTCCCAGGGGCCTCCTACAATGAGCAGTTCTTC.

The genes are TRBV13 and TRBJ1-1; D possibly corresponds to TRBD1 (6 bases). Germline V gene data show CDR1 as PRHDT and CDR2 as FYEKMQ (reference sequence). V lost 5 bases, J lost 1 base, and 17 bases lay in between. CDR3 length: 16 amino acids. This CDR3 is CASSPTGQLWNTEAFF. In DNA form, the CDR3 reads TGTGCCAGCAGCCCAACCGGACAGTTATGGAACACTGAAGCTTTCTTT.

The J gene is TRBJ2-7, the V gene TRBV14; possibly TRBD2 for D (5 bases). Looked up from germline, CDR1 is SGHDN and CDR2 is FVKESK. V was shortened by 4 bases and J by 4 bases, with 17 bases between the two germline ends. The CDR3 runs 15 residues. The chain's CDR3 is CASSLLATPGYEQYF. DNA for the CDR3: TGTGCCAGCAGCCTTTTGGCTACGCCGGGGTACGAGCAGTACTTC.

The genes are TRBV19 and TRBJ1-1, with TRBD1 identical over 9 bases. This CDR3 has 12 residues. Germline assignment: CDR1 LNHDA and CDR2 SQIVND (reference sequence). Trimming took 6 bases from V and 4 from J; bases not matched to a gene: 0. Written as DNA, the CDR3 is TGTGCCAGTAGGACAGGGGGCACTGAAGCTTTCTTT. Translation: CASRTGGTEAFF.

This sequence joins TRBV5-1 and TRBJ2-1; D is undetermined. This CDR3 spans 12 amino acids. Trimming shortened V by 3 bases and J by 7 bases, and 8 bases separated the two germline ends. Germline V gives CDR1 SGHRS, CDR2 YFSETQ. The chain's CDR3 is CASSSDGNEQFF. CDR3 DNA sequence: TGCGCCAGCAGCTCCGACGGGAATGAGCAGTTCTTC.

The chain uses TRBV5-3 and TRBJ2-3, with 13 nucleotides matching TRBD2. TRBV5-3 is assigned to the ORF class and has an uncertain function. The CDR3 is 16 amino acids. V dropped 4 bases and J dropped 11; count of bases not matched to a gene: 13. The chain's CDR3 is CARSHKGLAGALGQYF. The CDR3 DNA sequence: TGTGCCAGAAGCCACAAAGGACTAGCGGGGGCCCTTGGGCAGTATTTT.

The chain uses TRBV29-1 and TRBJ1-2; 8 nucleotides line up with TRBD1. CDR3 length: 15 residues. Germline lookup yields CDR1 SQVTM and CDR2 ANQGSEA. Unmatched junction bases numbered 10, after V lost 1 base and J lost 6 bases. The CDR3 bases are TGCAGCGTTGAAGGCCACAGGGGGTCGGTGAATGGCTACACCTTC. As protein: CSVEGHRGSVNGYTF.

The J gene is TRBJ2-3, the V gene TRBV4-2; TRBD1 might be the D (5 bases). The V and J ends lost 1 base and 2 bases respectively, with 19 bases between them. CDR3 length: 18 residues. Germline values: CDR1 LGHNA, CDR2 YNFKEQ. CDR3 protein: CASSQVIEQAGYTDTQYF. CDR3 DNA sequence: TGTGCCAGCAGCCAAGTCATCGAACAGGCAGGTTACACAGATACGCAGTATTTT.

This rearrangement joins TRBV6-6 to TRBJ1-5, with 7 bases identical to TRBD1. Germline V gene lookup returns CDR1 MNHNY and CDR2 SVGAGI (reference sequence). The CDR3 sequence is 14 residues long. J gave up 4 bases and V 3 bases, and 3 bases lay outside the gene matches. The CDR3 nucleotides read TGTGCCAGCAGTTATACGACAGGGAATCAGCCCCAGCATTTT. The encoded protein is CASSYTTGNQPQHF.

The V call is TRBV5-6, the J call TRBJ1-1; tentative D call: TRBD1 (6 bases). In germline, CDR1 is SGHDT, CDR2 YYEEEE. The germline V and J ends were trimmed by 2 bases and 2 bases, with 10 bases remaining between them. The CDR3 runs to 14 residues. This chain's CDR3 is CASSFGQRNTEAFF. CDR3 sequence (DNA): TGTGCCAGCAGCTTCGGACAGAGAAACACTGAAGCTTTCTTT.

The chain couples TRBV6-1 to TRBJ2-5, with TRBD1 matching 7 bases. Trimming removed 4 bases from V and 5 bases from J; junction bases left unmatched: 10. The CDR3 spans 15 residues. Per the germline V gene, CDR1 is MNHNS and CDR2 is SASEGT. The CDR3 region is CASSAHGDSQETQYF. The CDR3 DNA reads TGTGCCAGCAGTGCCCACGGGGACAGTCAGGAGACCCAGTACTTC.

The V gene is TRBV19, the J gene TRBJ2-3, with 7 bases that match TRBD1. The germline V gene encodes CDR1 LNHDA and CDR2 SQIVND (reference sequence). This CDR3 has 15 amino acids. The trim removed 5 bases at V and 6 bases at J, leaving 11 bases unmatched. CDR3 amino acids: CASSPQQGLEDTQYF. DNA of the CDR3: TGTGCCAGTAGTCCACAACAGGGGCTTGAGGATACGCAGTATTTT.

The chain combines TRBV2 with TRBJ2-4; 8 nucleotides line up with TRBD1. Germline V gene lookup returns CDR1 SNHLY and CDR2 FYNNEI. Trimming at V came to 6 bases and at J to 2 bases, leaving 9 bases not matched to a gene. The CDR3 contains 16 residues. The CDR3: CASSSRTGSTKNIQYF. The CDR3 coding sequence is TGTGCCAGCAGCAGTAGGACAGGGTCCACCAAAAACATTCAGTACTTC. Full variable domain (outside the CDR3, taken from reference TRBV2 and TRBJ2-4): EPEVTQTPSHQVTQMGQEVILRCVPISNHLYFYWYRQILGQKVEFLVSFYNNEISEKSEIFDDQFSVERPDGSNFTLKIRSTKLEDSAMYFCASSSRTGSTKNIQYFGAGTRLSVL.

The rearrangement links TRBV5-4 to TRBJ2-7, with 13 bases aligning to TRBD2. Germline V CDR1 and CDR2: SGHNT, YYREEE (reference sequence). V trimming: 4 bases; J trimming: 4 bases; junction bases outside the gene matches: 5. This CDR3 contains 15 residues. CDR3 loop: CASSRQGLAGYEQYF. In DNA, the CDR3 is TGTGCCAGCAGCCGCCAGGGACTAGCGGGGTACGAGCAGTACTTC.